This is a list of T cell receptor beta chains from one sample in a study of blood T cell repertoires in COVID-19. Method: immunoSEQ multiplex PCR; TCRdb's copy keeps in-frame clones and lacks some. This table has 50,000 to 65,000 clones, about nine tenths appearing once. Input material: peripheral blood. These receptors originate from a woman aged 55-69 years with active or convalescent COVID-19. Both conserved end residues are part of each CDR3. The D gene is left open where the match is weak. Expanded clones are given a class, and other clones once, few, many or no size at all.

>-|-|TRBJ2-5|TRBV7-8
TGTGCCAGCAGCCATAACCAAGAGACCCAGTACTTC
CASSHNQETQYF
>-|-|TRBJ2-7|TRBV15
TGTGCCACCAGCAGAGCCCCTGGAGGGACCTACGAGCAGTACTTC
CATSRAPGGTYEQYF
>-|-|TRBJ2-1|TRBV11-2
TGTGCCAGCAGCATTATAGCGTCCCGCTCAGACAATGAGCAGTTCTTC
CASSIIASRSDNEQFF
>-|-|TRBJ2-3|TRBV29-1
TGCAGCGTTGACGCAGGGTTCATCGCAGATACGCAGTATTTT
CSVDAGFIADTQYF
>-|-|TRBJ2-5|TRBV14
TGTGCCAGCAGCCACAGCCCGGGGTGGGAGACCCAGTACTTC
CASSHSPGWETQYF
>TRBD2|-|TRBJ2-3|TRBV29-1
TGCAGCGTTGTGGCTAGCGGGGCCCAAAATACGCAGTATTTT
CSVVASGAQNTQYF
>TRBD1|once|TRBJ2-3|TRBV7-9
TGTGCCAGCAGAAGGGACAGTGCTAGCACAGATACGCAGTATTTT
CASRRDSASTDTQYF
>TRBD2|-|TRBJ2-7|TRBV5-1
TGCGCCAGCAGCGGCGGGACTAGAAACGAGCAGTACTTC
CASSGGTRNEQYF
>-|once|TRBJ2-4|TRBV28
TGTGCCAGCAGTTTATTCGGTAGCCAAAGCATTCAGTACTTC
CASSLFGSQSIQYF
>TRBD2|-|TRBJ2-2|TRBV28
TGTGCCAGCAGCCCAGGACTAGCGGGAGGGCAGAACACCGGGGAGCTGTTTTTT
CASSPGLAGGQNTGELFF
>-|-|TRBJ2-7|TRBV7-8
TGTGCCAGCAGCCGAACAGGGCTGGGGGAGCAGTACTTC
CASSRTGLGEQYF
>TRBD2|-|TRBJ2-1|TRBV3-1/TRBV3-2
TGTGCCAGCAGCCACCTAGCGGGAATCAATGAGCAGTTCTTC
CASSHLAGINEQFF
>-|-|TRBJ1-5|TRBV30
TGTGCCTGGAGTCAATTTGGGGGCCAGCCCCAGCATTTT
CAWSQFGGQPQHF
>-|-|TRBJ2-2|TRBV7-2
TGTGCCAGCAGCTTTCTAGCTCCGAACACCGGGGAGCTGTTTTTT
CASSFLAPNTGELFF
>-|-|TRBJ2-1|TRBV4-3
TGCGCCAGCAGCCAAGAGTCACTCAACTACAATGAGCAGTTCTTC
CASSQESLNYNEQFF
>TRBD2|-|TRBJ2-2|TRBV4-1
TGCGCCACCTGGGGACTAGCGGGGAATACGAACACCGGGGAGCTGTTTTTT
CATWGLAGNTNTGELFF